The present T cell receptor beta chain was sequenced within a study of cytomegalovirus exposure and HLA in healthy donors. With regard to this clone: Antigen specificity is unknown.

V dropped 10 bases and J dropped 8 bases, with 18 bases sitting between them. CDR1 is MNHNS, CDR2 SASEGT, per germline. CDR3 length: 13 amino acids. The PCR was carried out with 60 Vbeta primers and 13 Jbeta primers. Sequenced by immunoSEQ multiplex PCR; TCRdb stores in-frame clones only, minus some. This table has around 150,000 clones, approximately 75% appearing once. Overall study results and limits: Some public TCRs appeared in many individuals, while most sequences were rare. Differences between HLA loci emerged in a later analysis of TCR association rates, with DRB1 most and HLA-C fewest.

Source material: PBMCs. The clonotype originates from a man in his fifties or sixties in good health and CMV-seropositive. This chain connects TRBV6-1 to TRBJ2-4; possible D gene TRBD2, 5 bases. The DNA for the CDR3 is TGTGCCACAGTCGAGGGAGCGGATTACATTCAGTACTTC. Encoded protein: CATVEGADYIQYF.